There are a few counts of the clone carrying this T cell receptor (beta chain). Its matching antigen is unknown. Each donor had 9 to 10 milliliters of peripheral blood drawn. Total RNA, at least 6 micrograms per sample, came from PBMCs. A second PCR, run for about 6 to 12 cycles, used a sample-barcoded 5' primer plus a J-beta primer mix. Each cDNA was tagged by a template-switch adaptor containing 12 random nucleotides. One entry per CDR3 protein results from TCRdb running MiXCR on the 5' RACE reads. This sample has hundreds of thousands of distinct CDR3 sequences; 58% occur once, and the top ten carry 20% to 25%. These data originate in a study of blood T cells in healthy people across ages. Whole-study findings and limits: The long-lived group displayed more naive CD4+ cells, plus higher diversity, than the aged donors did.

The germline V gene encodes CDR1 SGHRS and CDR2 YFSETQ. The CDR3 runs to 13 residues. Trimming stripped 3 bases from V and 2 bases from J, with 8 bases between. This clonotype originated in a man aged 25-40 years in good health. Sequenced: blood. The rearrangement links TRBV5-1 to TRBJ2-5; a possible D gene is TRBD2 (6 bases). CDR3: CASSWDWQETQYF. Written as DNA, the CDR3 is TGCGCCAGCAGCTGGGACTGGCAAGAGACCCAGTACTTC.